This TCR beta chain stems from a study of blood T cell repertoires in COVID-19. Data came from immunoSEQ multiplex PCR; TCRdb stores just in-frame clones and leaves some out. The sample holds 100,000 to 150,000 clones; more than 65% are singletons and the top ten take 2% to 2.5%. The CDR3 runs to 13 residues. Trimming stripped 5 bases from V and 3 bases from J, with 10 bases between. The germline V gene has CDR1 MNHEY and CDR2 SMNVEV (reference sequence). The clonotype comes from a woman in her 70s with acute or convalescent COVID-19. The chain is built from TRBV27 and TRBJ2-5; a weak D match, TRBD2 (5 bases). The sample was peripheral blood. The CDR3 region is CASSLGVEETQYF. DNA of the CDR3: TGTGCCAGCAGTCTCGGGGTCGAAGAGACCCAGTACTTC.